Listed below are T cell receptor beta chains from one sample, sequenced in a study of blood T cell repertoires in COVID-19. The data were produced by immunoSEQ multiplex PCR, yet TCRdb's version contains in-frame clones alone and is incomplete. Among fewer than 350,000 clones listed, around 90% were seen once. Specimen: PBMCs or T cells enriched from blood (not recorded which). These receptors were obtained from a man aged 40-55 years who had been exposed to COVID-19. Each CDR3 is given with its conserved first and last residue. D genes are given only for firm matches. Size is stated for part of the rows, as once, few or many counts, or as a class when the clone is expanded.

>TRBV5-1|-|TRBD2|TRBJ2-1
TGCGCCAGCAGCTTTTCCGGGAGGAATGAGCAGTTCTTC
CASSFSGRNEQFF
>TRBV4-2|-|-|TRBJ1-1
TGTGCCAGCAGCCAAGATCTAAGGGGTCGGACTGAAGCTTTCTTT
CASSQDLRGRTEAFF
>TRBV5-1|-|-|TRBJ1-2
TGCGCCAGCAGCTTGGTACAGGGCGGGGGTTATGGCTACACCTTC
CASSLVQGGGYGYTF
>TRBV9|-|-|TRBJ2-7
TGTGCCAGCAGCCCCAGAGTAGCGGAACTCTACGAGCAGTACTTC
CASSPRVAELYEQYF
>TRBV2|-|-|TRBJ1-2
TGTGCCAGCAGTGATTTACTTGACTATGGCTACACCTTC
CASSDLLDYGYTF
>TRBV7-3|-|TRBD2|TRBJ2-1
TGTGCCAGCAGCTTTTTAGGCGGGAGTGTGGACTCCTACAATGAGCAGTTCTTC
CASSFLGGSVDSYNEQFF
>TRBV19|-|TRBD2|TRBJ2-1
TGTGCCAGTAGTCCCCAGCGGGAGAACAATGAGCAGTTCTTC
CASSPQRENNEQFF
>TRBV30|once|-|TRBJ1-4
TGTGCCTGGACCGAAGGAGGGGCGGCTAATGAAAAACTGTTTTTT
CAWTEGGAANEKLFF
>TRBV19|-|-|TRBJ1-1
TGTGCCAGTAGTACTTTCACAGCAAGTGAAGCTTTCTTT
CASSTFTASEAFF
>TRBV28|-|TRBD1|TRBJ1-1
TGTGCCAGCAGTTTGCTCTCCGGGACAGGGGGCGTAGGCACTGAAGCTTTCTTT
CASSLLSGTGGVGTEAFF
>TRBV3-1/TRBV3-2|-|TRBD1|TRBJ1-1
TGTGCCAGCAGCCAGGGACAGGGAAGCACTGAAGCTTTCTTT
CASSQGQGSTEAFF
>TRBV6-5|-|-|TRBJ1-2
TGTGCCAGCAGTTATTTTGGGGAGCACGGCTACACCTTC
CASSYFGEHGYTF
>TRBV29-1|-|-|TRBJ2-6
TGCGCGTCGTTTAGCTCTGGGGCCAACGTCCTGACTTTC
CASFSSGANVLTF
>TRBV7-9|-|TRBD2|TRBJ2-1
TGTGCCAGCAGTTTACCCGGGGGGAATGAGCAGTTCTTC
CASSLPGGNEQFF
>TRBV5-1|-|-|TRBJ2-3
TGCGCCAGCAATACTCACTCTAGCACAGATACGCAGTATTTT
CASNTHSSTDTQYF
>TRBV6-5|-|TRBD1|TRBJ1-4
TGTGCCAGCAGCCACGGGGCAGGGGGGAGTGAAAAACTGTTTTTT
CASSHGAGGSEKLFF
>TRBV21-1|-|-|TRBJ2-1
TGTGCCAGCAGCAAACCGTGTTTGGGCTCCAAGTGCCCCTACAATGAGCAGTTCTTC
CASSKPCLGSKCPYNEQFF
>TRBV15|once|-|TRBJ1-1
TGTGCCACCAGCAGACACAGACTCCCGGGGACTGAAGCTTTCTTT
CATSRHRLPGTEAFF
>TRBV28|-|-|TRBJ1-5
TGTGCCAGCAGTTTCATCTCGGGGTCTAGCAATCAGCCCCAGCATTTT
CASSFISGSSNQPQHF
>TRBV9|-|-|TRBJ2-1
TGTGCCAGCAGCGTAGGCGTTAGCGGAGGTCTAGATGAGCAGTTCTTC
CASSVGVSGGLDEQFF